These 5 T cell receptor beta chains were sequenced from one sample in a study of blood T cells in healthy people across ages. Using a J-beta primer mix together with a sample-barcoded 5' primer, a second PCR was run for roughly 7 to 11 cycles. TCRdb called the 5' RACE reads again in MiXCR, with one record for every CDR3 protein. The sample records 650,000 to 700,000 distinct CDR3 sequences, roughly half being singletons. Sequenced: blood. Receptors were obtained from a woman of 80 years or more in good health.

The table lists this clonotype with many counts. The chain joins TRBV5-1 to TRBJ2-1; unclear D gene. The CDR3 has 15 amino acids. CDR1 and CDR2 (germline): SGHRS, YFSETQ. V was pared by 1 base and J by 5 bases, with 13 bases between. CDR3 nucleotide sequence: TGCGCCAGCAGCTTGTTGTCGGTTGGCCACAATGAGCAGTTCTTC. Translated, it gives CASSLLSVGHNEQFF.

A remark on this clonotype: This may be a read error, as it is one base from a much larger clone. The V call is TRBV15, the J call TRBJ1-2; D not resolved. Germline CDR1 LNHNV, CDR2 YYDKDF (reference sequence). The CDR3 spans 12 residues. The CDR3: CATSRDGYSYTF. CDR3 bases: TGTGCCACCAGCAGAGACGGCTATAGCTACACCTTC.

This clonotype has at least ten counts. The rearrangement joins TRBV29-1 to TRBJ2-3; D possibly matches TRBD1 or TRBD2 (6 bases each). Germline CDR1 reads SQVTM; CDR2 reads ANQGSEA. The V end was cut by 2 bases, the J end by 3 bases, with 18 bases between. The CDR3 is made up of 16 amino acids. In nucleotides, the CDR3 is TGCAGCGTTGAACCAAGGGGGGTCAGGGGAACAGATACGCAGTATTTT. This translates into CSVEPRGVRGTDTQYF.

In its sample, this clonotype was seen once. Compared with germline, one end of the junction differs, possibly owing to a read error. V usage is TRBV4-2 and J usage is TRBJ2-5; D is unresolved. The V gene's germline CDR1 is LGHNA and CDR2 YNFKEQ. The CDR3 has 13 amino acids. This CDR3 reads CASSPKGSEAQYF. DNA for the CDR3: TGTGCCAGCAGCCCCAAAGGATCAGAGGCCCAGTACTTC.

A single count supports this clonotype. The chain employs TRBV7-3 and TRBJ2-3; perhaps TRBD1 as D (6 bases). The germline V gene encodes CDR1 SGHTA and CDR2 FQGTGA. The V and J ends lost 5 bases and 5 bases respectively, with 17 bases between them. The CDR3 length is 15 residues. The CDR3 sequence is CASSPREGGQDTQYF. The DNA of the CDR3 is TGTGCCAGCAGCCCTCGGGAAGGGGGTCAAGATACGCAGTATTTT.